Here is one T cell receptor (beta chain) with its context. Profiling relied on immunoSEQ multiplex PCR, and the TCRdb table lists in-frame clones only, not all of them. The repertoire holds 250,000 to 300,000 clones, with 75% to 95% as singletons. Trimming cost V 0 bases and J 5 bases, with 10 bases left between them. This CDR3 has 14 amino acids. Germline CDR1 LNHDA, CDR2 SQIVND (reference sequence). Participants had their cohort set by participant-reported clinical history. This sample stems from a study of blood T cell repertoires in COVID-19. The chain uses TRBV19 and TRBJ1-1, with TRBD1 as a possible D gene (5 bases). The clonotype comes from a woman younger than 45 who had recovered from COVID-19. Sequenced: PBMCs or T cells enriched from blood (not recorded which). CDR3 coding DNA: TGTGCCAGTAGTATAGAAAGGGGAAATACTGAAGCTTTCTTT. Residues: CASSIERGNTEAFF. The full variable domain, its missing parts supplied by reference TRBV19 and TRBJ1-1, is DGGITQSPKYLFRKEGQNVTLSCEQNLNHDAMYWYRQDPGQGLRLIYYSQIVNDFQKGDIAEGYSVSREKKESFPLTVTSAQKNPTAFYLCASSIERGNTEAFFGQGTRLTVV.